Sequencing of this T cell receptor (beta chain) was carried out in a study of T cell changes during pregnancy in multiple sclerosis. Trimming removed 0 bases at V and 0 bases at J, with 13 bases between. The V gene's germline CDR1 is LGHNA and CDR2 YSLEER. The CDR3 sequence is 17 residues long. The assay was immunoSEQ multiplex PCR, and TCRdb's table has in-frame clones only and misses some. The table includes 75,000 to 95,000 clones, around 93% detected once. This clone was seen a single time. This sample comprised peripheral blood, obtained before pregnancy. The chain employs TRBV4-3 and TRBJ2-3; D ambiguous. The clonotype originates from a female donor with multiple sclerosis, enrolled in a pregnancy study. The CDR3 here is CASSQDWSVTSTDTQYF. The CDR3 region has the DNA TGCGCCAGCAGCCAAGATTGGAGCGTAACTAGCACAGATACGCAGTATTTT.